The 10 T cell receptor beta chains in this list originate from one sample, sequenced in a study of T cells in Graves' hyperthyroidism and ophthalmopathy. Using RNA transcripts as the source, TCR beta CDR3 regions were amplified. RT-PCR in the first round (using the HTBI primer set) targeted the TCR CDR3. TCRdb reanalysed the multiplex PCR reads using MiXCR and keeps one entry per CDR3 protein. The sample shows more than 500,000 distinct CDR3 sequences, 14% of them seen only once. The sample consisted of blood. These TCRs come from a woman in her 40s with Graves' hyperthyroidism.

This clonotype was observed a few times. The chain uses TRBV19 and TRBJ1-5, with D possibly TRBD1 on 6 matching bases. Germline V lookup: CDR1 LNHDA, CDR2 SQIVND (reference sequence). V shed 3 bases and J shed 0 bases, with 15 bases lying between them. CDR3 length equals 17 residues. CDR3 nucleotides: TGTGCCAGTAGTATGGGGTGGGCAGGGGATAGCAATCAGCCCCAGCATTTT. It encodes CASSMGWAGDSNQPQHF.

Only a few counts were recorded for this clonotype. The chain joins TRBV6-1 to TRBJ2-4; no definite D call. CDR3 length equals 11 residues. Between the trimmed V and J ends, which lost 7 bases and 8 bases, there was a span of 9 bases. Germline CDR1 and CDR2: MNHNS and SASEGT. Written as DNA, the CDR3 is TGTGCCAGCACCCAGTTGGACATTCAGTACTTC. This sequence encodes CASTQLDIQYF.

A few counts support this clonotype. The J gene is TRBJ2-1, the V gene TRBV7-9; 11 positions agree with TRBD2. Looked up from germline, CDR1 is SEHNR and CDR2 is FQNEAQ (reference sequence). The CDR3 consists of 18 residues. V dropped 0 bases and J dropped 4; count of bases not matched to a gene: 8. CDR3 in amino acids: CASSLAGLADFGYNEQFF. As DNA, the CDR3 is TGTGCCAGCAGCTTAGCGGGACTAGCGGATTTCGGTTACAATGAGCAGTTCTTC.

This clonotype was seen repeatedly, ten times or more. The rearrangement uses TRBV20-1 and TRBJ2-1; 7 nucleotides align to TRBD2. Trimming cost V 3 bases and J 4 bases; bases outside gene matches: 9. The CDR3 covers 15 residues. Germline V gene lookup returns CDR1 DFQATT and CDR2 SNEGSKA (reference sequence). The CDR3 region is CSARPIGRLYNEQFF. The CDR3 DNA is TGCAGTGCTAGGCCGATCGGGAGGCTTTACAATGAGCAGTTCTTC.

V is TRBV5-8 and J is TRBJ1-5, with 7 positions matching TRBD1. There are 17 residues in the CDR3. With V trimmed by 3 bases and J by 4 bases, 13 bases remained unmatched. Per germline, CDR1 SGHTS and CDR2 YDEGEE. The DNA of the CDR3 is TGTGCCAGCAGCTCGAAATTCCAGGGGGATAGGAATCAGCCCCAGCATTTT. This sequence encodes CASSSKFQGDRNQPQHF.

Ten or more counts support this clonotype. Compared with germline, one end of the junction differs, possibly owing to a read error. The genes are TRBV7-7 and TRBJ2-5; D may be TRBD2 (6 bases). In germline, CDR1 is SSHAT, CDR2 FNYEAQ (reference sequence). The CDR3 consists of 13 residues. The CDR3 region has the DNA TGTGCTAGCAGCTTAGCGGAGCAAGAGACCCAGTACTTC. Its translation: CASSLAEQETQYF.

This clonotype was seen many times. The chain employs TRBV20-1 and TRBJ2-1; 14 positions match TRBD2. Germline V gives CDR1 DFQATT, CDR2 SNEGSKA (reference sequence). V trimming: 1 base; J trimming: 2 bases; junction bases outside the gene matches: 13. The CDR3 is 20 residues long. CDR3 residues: CSARVYSRLAGGDAYNEQFF. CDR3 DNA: TGCAGTGCTAGAGTGTATAGTCGACTAGCGGGAGGGGACGCCTACAATGAGCAGTTCTTC.

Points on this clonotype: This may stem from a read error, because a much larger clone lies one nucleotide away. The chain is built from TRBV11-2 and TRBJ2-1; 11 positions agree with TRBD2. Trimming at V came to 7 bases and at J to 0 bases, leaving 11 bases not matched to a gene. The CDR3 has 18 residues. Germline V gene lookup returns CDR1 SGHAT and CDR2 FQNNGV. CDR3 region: CASNHGLAGPTSYNEQFF. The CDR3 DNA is TGTGCCAGCAACCATGGACTAGCGGGCCCTACCTCCTACAATGAGCAGTTCTTC.

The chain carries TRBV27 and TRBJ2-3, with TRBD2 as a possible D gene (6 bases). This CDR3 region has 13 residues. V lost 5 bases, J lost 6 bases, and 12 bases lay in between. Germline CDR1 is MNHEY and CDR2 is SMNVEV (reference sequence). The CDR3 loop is CASSLWLADTQYF. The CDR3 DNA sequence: TGTGCCAGCAGTCTGTGGCTAGCGGATACGCAGTATTTT.

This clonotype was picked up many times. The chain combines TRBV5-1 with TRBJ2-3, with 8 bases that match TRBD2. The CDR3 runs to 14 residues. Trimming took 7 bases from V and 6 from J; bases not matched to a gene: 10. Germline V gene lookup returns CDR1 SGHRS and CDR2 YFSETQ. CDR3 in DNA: TGCGCCAGCTCTGACTTGTCGGGGGGGGATACGCAGTATTTT. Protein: CASSDLSGGDTQYF.